This passage covers 29 T cell receptor beta chains from one sample sequenced in a study of shared clonotypes between healthy human individuals. The table came from immunoSEQ multiplex PCR; TCRdb's copy has only in-frame clones and leaves some out. The sample has about 680,000 clones; about 90% are singletons. Selected positively for CCR7 and CD45RO-negative, naive CD8 cells excluded terminally differentiated effector memory CD45RA+ cells. Sequenced input: naive CD8+ T cells sorted from blood. These receptors all stem from a man aged 30 to 45 in good health.

V and J are TRBV5-6 and TRBJ2-1; 8 bases line up with TRBD2. Germline CDR1 SGHDT, CDR2 YYEEEE. The CDR3 totals 18 residues. V shed 0 bases, J shed 0 bases, and the junction held 8 bases outside the gene matches. The CDR3 bases are TGTGCCAGCAGCTTGGTACTAGCGGTTACCAACTCCTACAATGAGCAGTTCTTC. Protein: CASSLVLAVTNSYNEQFF.

The chain combines TRBV29-1 with TRBJ2-3; 8 bases map to TRBD1. Looked up from germline, CDR1 is SQVTM and CDR2 is ANQGSEA. The CDR3 has 17 amino acids. Trimming cost V 2 bases and J 3 bases; bases outside gene matches: 13. The CDR3 region is CSVESAVRDRYTDTQYF. The DNA for the CDR3 is TGCAGCGTTGAATCTGCGGTTCGGGACAGGTATACAGATACGCAGTATTTT.

The gene calls are TRBV4-1 and TRBJ2-7; perhaps TRBD1 as D (6 bases). The CDR3 loop spans 16 amino acids. The germline V gene has CDR1 MGHRA and CDR2 YSYEKL. V lost 4 bases and J 3 bases, leaving 19 bases between the germline ends. This CDR3 reads CASSPDQDSTNYEQYF. In nucleotides, the CDR3 is TGCGCCAGCAGCCCCGATCAGGACAGCACCAACTACGAGCAGTACTTC.

This chain uses TRBV11-2 with TRBJ2-1; 10 nucleotides agree with TRBD2. Germline CDR1 SGHAT, CDR2 FQNNGV. The J segment lost 2 bases and the V segment lost 5 bases, leaving 6 bases of the junction unmatched. The length of the CDR3 is 16 residues. This chain's CDR3 is CASSPRSGRAYNEQFF. CDR3 sequence (DNA): TGTGCCAGCAGCCCCCGAAGCGGGAGGGCCTACAATGAGCAGTTCTTC.

V is TRBV2 and J is TRBJ2-7, with D unclear. V lost 7 bases and J 3 bases, leaving 19 bases between the germline ends. The CDR3 is 15 amino acids. Germline V gene data show CDR1 as SNHLY and CDR2 as FYNNEI. Written as DNA, the CDR3 is TGTGCCAGCACCTCCGGGCACGCAACTTTCTACGAGCAGTACTTC. It yields the protein CASTSGHATFYEQYF.

On this clone itself: This CDR3 is also generated by other DNA sequences in the sample. The gene calls are TRBV29-1 and TRBJ1-1; unclear D gene. Trimming took off 6 bases at V and 0 bases at J, with 8 bases between the two ends. CDR1 and CDR2 (germline): SQVTM, ANQGSEA. The CDR3 spans 12 residues. The CDR3, as DNA: TGCAGCGTGACAAGGATGAACACTGAAGCTTTCTTT. It encodes CSVTRMNTEAFF.

This clone was found a few times. Other DNA sequences in this sample translate to the same CDR3. The rearrangement joins TRBV27 to TRBJ2-2; no firm D call. Germline loops: CDR1 MNHEY, CDR2 SMNVEV (reference sequence). This CDR3 spans 14 amino acids. Trimming took 5 bases from V and 5 from J, leaving 12 bases between them. CDR3 DNA: TGTGCCAGCAGTCTCGGTTTGGGAACCGGGGAGCTGTTTTTT. As protein: CASSLGLGTGELFF.

The chain couples TRBV18 to TRBJ2-1; D is perhaps TRBD1 or TRBD2 (5 bases each). Trimming removed 3 bases at V and 5 bases at J, with 14 bases between. The CDR3 length is 15 residues. Germline lookup yields CDR1 KGHSH and CDR2 LQKENI. The CDR3 DNA follows: TGTGCCAGCTCACCGTCAGGGACGCCTAACAATGAGCAGTTCTTC. It yields the protein CASSPSGTPNNEQFF.

The chain recombines TRBV7-9 with TRBJ2-2; 13 bases fit TRBD2. Per the germline V gene, CDR1 is SEHNR and CDR2 is FQNEAQ (reference sequence). J was trimmed by 10 bases and V by 5 bases; bases with no gene match: 7. This CDR3 contains 15 residues. CDR3: CASSPGTSGIVELFF. Here the CDR3 DNA reads TGTGCCAGCAGCCCCGGGACTAGCGGGATCGTGGAGCTGTTTTTT. Together with reference TRBV7-9 and TRBJ2-2, the CDR3 gives the full variable domain: DTGVSQNPRHKITKRGQNVTFRCDPISEHNRLYWYRQTLGQGPEFLTYFQNEAQLEKSRLLSDRFSAERPKGSFSTLEIQRTEQGDSAMYLCASSPGTSGIVELFFGEGSRLTVL.

The V call is TRBV28, the J call TRBJ2-6; the D gene is possibly TRBD2 (6 bases). The V end was cut by 2 bases, the J end by 4 bases, with 21 bases between. Germline values: CDR1 MDHEN, CDR2 SYDVKM. This CDR3 contains 19 residues. The CDR3 is CASSLMGSSAGFGANVLTF. CDR3 sequence (DNA): TGTGCCAGCAGTTTAATGGGGTCTTCTGCGGGGTTCGGGGCCAACGTCCTGACTTTC.

The chain is built from TRBV2 and TRBJ1-5; tentatively, D is TRBD1 (6 bases). The CDR3 runs to 16 residues. Germline V lookup: CDR1 SNHLY, CDR2 FYNNEI. Trimming took off 7 bases at V and 3 bases at J, with 19 bases between the two ends. CDR3 loop: CASNPTGGQLNQPQHF. The CDR3 DNA reads as TGTGCCAGCAACCCGACGGGAGGACAGCTCAATCAGCCCCAGCATTTT.

In nucleotides, the CDR3 is TGTGCCAGCAGCGTCGACCCTGGCTATGGCTACACCTTC. It encodes CASSVDPGYGYTF. The rearrangement joins TRBV14 to TRBJ1-2; D ambiguous. This CDR3 region has 13 residues. Germline V CDR1 and CDR2: SGHDN, FVKESK. V was trimmed by 5 bases and J by 4 bases, leaving 11 bases between them.

The chain recombines TRBV4-1 with TRBJ2-7; D call uncertain. Germline lookup yields CDR1 MGHRA and CDR2 YSYEKL. There are 12 residues in the CDR3. V lost 3 bases, J lost 1 base, and 4 bases lay in between. For the CDR3, the DNA is TGCGCCAGCAGCCACATTTCCTACGAGCAGTACTTC. It translates to CASSHISYEQYF.

Comments on this clone: Other DNA sequences in this specimen translate into the identical CDR3. The chain carries TRBV27 and TRBJ2-7; D may be TRBD2 (5 bases). The V end was cut by 0 bases, the J end by 3 bases, with 9 bases between. CDR1 MNHEY and CDR2 SMNVEV come from the germline V gene (reference sequence). CDR3 length equals 14 residues. This CDR3 reads CASSLSRASYEQYF. The CDR3 region has the DNA TGTGCCAGCAGTTTATCGAGGGCCAGCTACGAGCAGTACTTC.

The chain recombines TRBV7-8 with TRBJ2-7; the D gene is possibly TRBD2 (7 bases). CDR1 and CDR2 (germline): SGHVS, FQNEAQ. With 0 bases removed from V and 4 bases from J, the gap between germline ends came to 16 bases. CDR3 size: 16 residues. The CDR3 DNA is TGTGCCAGCAGCTTAGCAAGTTGGGGGGGCGGGTACGAGCAGTACTTC. This translates into CASSLASWGGGYEQYF.

The chain uses TRBV13 and TRBJ2-7; D perhaps matches TRBD2 (6 bases). Trimming left V 4 bases short and J 2 bases short, with 12 bases between. CDR1 is PRHDT, CDR2 FYEKMQ, per germline (reference sequence). There are 14 residues in the CDR3. CDR3 in amino acids: CASSYPGETYEQYF. The CDR3 DNA reads as TGTGCCAGCAGCTATCCGGGAGAGACCTACGAGCAGTACTTC.

In its sample, this clone was seen a few times. The gene calls are TRBV28 and TRBJ2-1; 10 bases line up with TRBD2. The germline gives CDR1 MDHEN, CDR2 SYDVKM. The trim removed 8 bases at V and 9 bases at J, leaving 10 bases unmatched. The CDR3 sequence is 14 residues long. CDR3: CASGRLAGVGEQFF. The CDR3 DNA reads TGTGCCAGCGGAAGGCTAGCGGGAGTTGGTGAGCAGTTCTTC.

The chain combines TRBV7-9 with TRBJ1-5, with D hard to call. Germline V gives CDR1 SEHNR, CDR2 FQNEAQ (reference sequence). V was shortened by 6 bases and J by 0 bases, with 12 bases between the two germline ends. This CDR3 is built from 15 residues. The CDR3 protein is CASSDNGYSNQPQHF. CDR3 sequence (DNA): TGTGCCAGCAGTGATAACGGGTATAGCAATCAGCCCCAGCATTTT.

The chain joins TRBV21-1 to TRBJ2-2; the table gives TRBD2 as D, unverified against the DNA. TRBV21-1 is labeled a pseudogene. The CDR3 has 19 amino acids. In DNA, the CDR3 is TGTGCCAGCAGCAAAGTATCGGGACTAGCGGGAGGGAACACCGGGGAGCTGTTTTTT. This sequence encodes CASSKVSGLAGGNTGELFF.

V is TRBV25-1 and J is TRBJ2-1; no definite D call. The CDR3 is 14 residues long. Germline CDR1 is MGHDK and CDR2 is SYGVNS. Trimming shortened V by 1 base and J by 6 bases, and 10 bases separated the two germline ends. The CDR3 bases are TGTGCCAGCAGTGAATGGAAGGAGATCAATGAGCAGTTCTTC. Translated, it gives CASSEWKEINEQFF.

In DNA, the CDR3 is TGTGCCAGCAGCTTAGGTACAATGCTAGCGGGAGGTTGGGATGAGCAGTTCTTC. Translated, it gives CASSLGTMLAGGWDEQFF. The V call is TRBV11-3, the J call TRBJ2-1; 11 bases are shared with TRBD2. With V trimmed by 1 base and J by 8 bases, 13 bases remained unmatched. The CDR3 is made up of 18 amino acids. CDR1 is SGHNT and CDR2 is YENEEA in the germline V gene.

This rearrangement joins TRBV1 to TRBJ2-7; TRBD2 reflects the table's D call only, with no check against the DNA. TRBV1 is an annotated pseudogene. The CDR3 totals 14 residues. CDR3 coding DNA: TGCACCAGCGTCGGCGGGGGTCATACCTACGAGCAGTACTTC. Translation gives CTSVGGGHTYEQYF.

J is TRBJ2-7 and V is TRBV9; D may be TRBD2 (5 bases). CDR1 and CDR2 from the germline V gene are SGDLS and YYNGEE. The CDR3 has 15 residues. Between the trimmed V and J ends, which lost 3 bases and 2 bases, there was a span of 15 bases. The CDR3 region has the DNA TGTGCCAGCAGCGGGGAGACCAACCCGGCCTACGAGCAGTACTTC. Translation gives CASSGETNPAYEQYF.

The chain joins TRBV5-5 to TRBJ2-7, with 10 bases that match TRBD1. This CDR3 is built from 14 residues. Germline CDR1 SGHKS, CDR2 YYEKEE (reference sequence). V dropped 4 bases and J dropped 6; count of bases not matched to a gene: 7. The CDR3 loop is CASSPATGGIEQYF. As DNA, the CDR3 is TGTGCCAGCAGCCCCGCGACAGGGGGCATCGAGCAGTACTTC. The variable domain in full, with the rest retrieved from reference TRBV5-5 and TRBJ2-7, is DAGVTQSPTHLIKTRGQQVTLRCSPISGHKSVSWYQQVLGQGPQFIFQYYEKEERGRGNFPDRFSARQFPNYSSELNVNALLLGDSALYLCASSPATGGIEQYFGPGTRLTVT.

The V gene is TRBV7-9, the J gene TRBJ1-3; D not resolved. CDR1 is SEHNR and CDR2 is FQNEAQ in the germline V gene (reference sequence). The CDR3 consists of 14 residues. V dropped 4 bases and J dropped 5 bases, with 12 bases sitting between them. CDR3 nucleotide sequence: TGTGCCAGCAGCTCAGGACCTCCGCGAAACACCATATATTTT. Its protein is CASSSGPPRNTIYF.

The V call is TRBV18, the J call TRBJ2-1; D gene uncertain. The V end was cut by 0 bases, the J end by 10 bases, with 7 bases between. Germline CDR1 and CDR2: KGHSH and LQKENI. This CDR3 is built from 12 residues. The CDR3 protein is CASSPPTGEQFF. The CDR3 DNA follows: TGTGCCAGCTCACCACCGACGGGCGAGCAGTTCTTC.

The chain joins TRBV7-9 to TRBJ1-4, with a weak D call TRBD1 (5 bases). This CDR3 region has 15 residues. From germline, CDR1 is SEHNR and CDR2 FQNEAQ (reference sequence). Between the trimmed V and J ends, which lost 10 bases and 6 bases, there was a span of 21 bases. The CDR3 is CATKKNPGSYEKLFF. The CDR3 DNA reads TGTGCCACCAAAAAAAATCCAGGGAGCTATGAAAAACTGTTTTTT.

The rearrangement links TRBV5-1 to TRBJ1-4; no clear D gene. This CDR3 contains 10 residues. The V and J ends lost 7 bases and 7 bases respectively, with 5 bases between them. Germline CDR1 and CDR2: SGHRS and YFSETQ. CDR3 loop: CASALEKLFF. The CDR3 region has the DNA TGCGCCAGCGCCCTTGAAAAACTGTTTTTT.

The V call is TRBV28, the J call TRBJ1-2; no clear D. CDR3 length: 14 residues. Germline V gene lookup returns CDR1 MDHEN and CDR2 SYDVKM. The ends were cut back, 3 bases at V and 7 bases at J, with 15 bases in the middle. The chain's CDR3 is CASSFPTGRSGYTF. The CDR3 DNA is TGTGCCAGCAGTTTTCCCACCGGGAGGTCTGGCTACACCTTC.